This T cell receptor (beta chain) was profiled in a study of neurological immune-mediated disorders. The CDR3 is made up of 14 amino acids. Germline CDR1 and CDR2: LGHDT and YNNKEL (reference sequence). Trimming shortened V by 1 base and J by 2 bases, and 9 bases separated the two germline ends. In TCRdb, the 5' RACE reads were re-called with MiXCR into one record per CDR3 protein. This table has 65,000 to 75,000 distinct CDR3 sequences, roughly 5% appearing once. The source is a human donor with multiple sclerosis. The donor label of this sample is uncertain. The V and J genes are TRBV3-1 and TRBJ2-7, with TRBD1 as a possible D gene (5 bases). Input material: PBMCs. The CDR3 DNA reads TGTGCCAGCAGCCAAGGGCAGGGCCCCTACGAGCAGTACTTC. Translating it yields CASSQGQGPYEQYF.